These 31 T cell receptor beta chains came from one sample sequenced in a study of cytomegalovirus exposure and HLA in healthy donors. Clones were sequenced by immunoSEQ multiplex PCR, and TCRdb holds only the in-frame ones, with some missing. This table holds under 140,000 clones, approximately 88% found once. The sample was PBMCs. These receptors originate from a woman aged 25-40 years in good health and CMV-seropositive.

This chain uses TRBV6-1 with TRBJ2-1, with no clear D. This CDR3 has 12 residues. The germline V gene has CDR1 MNHNS and CDR2 SASEGT. Trimming pared 3 bases from V and 8 bases from J, leaving 8 bases between. The CDR3 loop is CASSDQEDEQFF. In nucleotides, the CDR3 is TGTGCCAGCAGTGACCAAGAGGATGAGCAGTTCTTC.

CDR3 nucleotide sequence: TGTGCCAGCGACAGCTACAATGAGCAGTTCTTC. Protein: CASDSYNEQFF. This chain joins TRBV2 and TRBJ2-1; TRBD1 is a possible D gene (5 bases). This CDR3 has 11 amino acids. Trimming shortened V by 8 bases and J by 3 bases, and 5 bases separated the two germline ends. CDR1 and CDR2 (germline): SNHLY, FYNNEI. Full variable domain (remainder filled in from reference TRBV2 and TRBJ2-1): EPEVTQTPSHQVTQMGQEVILRCVPISNHLYFYWYRQILGQKVEFLVSFYNNEISEKSEIFDDQFSVERPDGSNFTLKIRSTKLEDSAMYFCASDSYNEQFFGPGTRLTVL.

This clone was observed once. V is TRBV4-3 and J is TRBJ2-3; the D gene is possibly TRBD2 (5 bases). This CDR3 has 16 amino acids. The V gene's germline CDR1 is LGHNA and CDR2 YSLEER. Trimming stripped 1 base from V and 3 bases from J, with 14 bases between. CDR3 sequence reads: CASSQVTGSGTDTQYF. CDR3 coding DNA: TGCGCCAGCAGCCAAGTCACGGGGTCGGGTACAGATACGCAGTATTTT.

This rearrangement joins TRBV2 to TRBJ2-6; perhaps TRBD1 as D (6 bases). CDR3 length: 16 residues. The germline CDR1 and CDR2 sequences are SNHLY and FYNNEI. V lost 2 bases, J lost 0 bases, and 8 bases lay in between. CDR3: CASSETGLSGANVLTF. DNA of the CDR3: TGTGCCAGCAGTGAAACAGGGCTCTCTGGGGCCAACGTCCTGACTTTC.

The chain employs TRBV9 and TRBJ2-1, with a tentative D call TRBD2 (6 bases). Germline V gene sequence: CDR1 SGDLS, CDR2 YYNGEE. V gave up 3 bases and J gave up 4 bases, with 14 bases separating them. The CDR3 spans 15 residues. The CDR3 reads CASSAPGTEYNEQFF. CDR3 nucleotides: TGTGCCAGCAGCGCACCCGGGACTGAGTACAATGAGCAGTTCTTC. Drawing the rest from reference TRBV9 and TRBJ2-1, the complete variable domain is DSGVTQTPKHLITATGQRVTLRCSPRSGDLSVYWYQQSLDQGLQFLIQYYNGEERAKGNILERFSAQQFPDLHSELNLSSLELGDSALYFCASSAPGTEYNEQFFGPGTRLTVL.

V gene TRBV9 combines with J gene TRBJ1-4; D gene uncertain. This CDR3 is 15 amino acids long. The ends were cut back, 3 bases at V and 0 bases at J, with 9 bases in the middle. Germline loops: CDR1 SGDLS, CDR2 YYNGEE. The CDR3 is CASSASGTTNEKLFF. CDR3 coding DNA: TGTGCCAGCAGCGCCTCAGGTACAACTAATGAAAAACTGTTTTTT.

The rearrangement uses TRBV6-5 and TRBJ1-5; tentative D call: TRBD1 (5 bases). Germline V gives CDR1 MNHEY, CDR2 SVGAGI. V lost 10 bases, J lost 5 bases, and 15 bases lay in between. CDR3 length equals 13 residues. The CDR3: CATRQGVHQPQHF. In nucleotides, the CDR3 is TGTGCCACGCGGCAGGGCGTCCATCAGCCCCAGCATTTT.

V is TRBV11-3 and J is TRBJ1-1; D unclear. The CDR3 runs to 15 residues. Germline-derived CDR1 and CDR2 are SGHNT and YENEEA. V shed 1 base and J shed 2 bases, with 11 bases lying between them. CDR3 DNA sequence: TGTGCCAGCAGCTTAGGGGCCGACCGCAACACTGAAGCTTTCTTT. Its protein product is CASSLGADRNTEAFF.

This clone occurred a few times. The genes are TRBV5-4 and TRBJ2-5; perhaps TRBD2 as D (6 bases). CDR1 and CDR2 from the germline V gene are SGHNT and YYREEE (reference sequence). CDR3 length equals 16 residues. V was shortened by 4 bases and J by 5 bases, with 21 bases between the two germline ends. The chain's CDR3 is CASSPLPFRGNETQYF. The CDR3 DNA is TGTGCCAGCAGCCCGCTCCCATTCCGGGGGAACGAGACCCAGTACTTC.

This rearrangement joins TRBV4-2 to TRBJ2-2; 8 nucleotides line up with TRBD2. The CDR3 runs 18 residues. Germline V gene sequence: CDR1 LGHNA, CDR2 YNFKEQ. V was pared by 0 bases and J by 3 bases, with 9 bases of the junction left unmatched. CDR3 residues: CASSQEVTSGLDTGELFF. The CDR3 nucleotides are TGTGCCAGCAGCCAAGAAGTCACTAGCGGTTTGGACACCGGGGAGCTGTTTTTT.

The chain carries TRBV18 and TRBJ1-3; weak D call: TRBD1 (6 bases). The CDR3 length is 15 residues. V lost 4 bases and J 0 bases, leaving 10 bases between the germline ends. The germline gives CDR1 KGHSH, CDR2 LQKENI. CDR3 in DNA: TGTGCCAGCTCACAGGGGGAGAGCTCTGGAAACACCATATATTTT. Protein sequence: CASSQGESSGNTIYF.

The J gene is TRBJ2-2, the V gene TRBV7-2, with D maybe TRBD2 (6 bases). Germline lookup yields CDR1 SGHTA and CDR2 FQGNSA. V was trimmed by 3 bases and J by 7 bases, leaving 9 bases between them. This CDR3 is 13 amino acids long. The CDR3 sequence is CASSLGGLGELFF. In DNA form, the CDR3 reads TGTGCCAGCAGCTTGGGGGGACTCGGGGAGCTGTTTTTT.

The V call is TRBV5-4, the J call TRBJ1-2; 9 bases align to TRBD1. The CDR3 runs to 14 residues. CDR1 SGHNT and CDR2 YYREEE come from the germline V gene (reference sequence). V was pared by 1 base and J by 4 bases, with 2 bases of the junction left unmatched. The CDR3 loop reads CASSLTGGGYGYTF. The CDR3 coding sequence is TGTGCCAGCAGCTTGACAGGGGGCGGCTATGGCTACACCTTC.

The gene calls are TRBV6-1 and TRBJ1-1; D is ambiguous. The ends were cut back, 2 bases at V and 2 bases at J, with 6 bases in the middle. Germline-derived CDR1 and CDR2 are MNHNS and SASEGT. CDR3 size: 13 residues. CDR3 amino acids: CASSERANTEAFF. CDR3 DNA: TGTGCCAGCAGTGAACGAGCAAACACTGAAGCTTTCTTT.

J is TRBJ1-2 and V is TRBV9; D is ambiguous. V lost 1 base and J lost 8, with 18 bases in between. The CDR3 has 15 amino acids. CDR1 and CDR2 from the germline V gene are SGDLS and YYNGEE. The CDR3 loop is CASSVSPAFGKGYTF. CDR3 in DNA: TGTGCCAGCAGCGTATCTCCCGCCTTTGGCAAGGGCTACACCTTC.

The chain combines TRBV30 with TRBJ2-3; 8 nucleotides line up with TRBD1. V lost 7 bases and J lost 2; bases outside the gene matches: 2. Germline V gene data show CDR1 as GTSNPN and CDR2 as SVGIG (reference sequence). The CDR3 has 12 amino acids. For the CDR3, the DNA is TGTGCCTCGGGACAGGACACAGATACGCAGTATTTT. Translated: CASGQDTDTQYF.

The rearrangement uses TRBV4-1 and TRBJ1-3; the D is unclear. This CDR3 is 15 amino acids long. Deletions cut 0 bases from V and 0 bases from J, with 6 bases between. The germline V gene has CDR1 MGHRA and CDR2 YSYEKL. CDR3 sequence (DNA): TGCGCCAGCAGCCAAGATGGCAACTCTGGAAACACCATATATTTT. Its protein is CASSQDGNSGNTIYF.

The chain couples TRBV25-1 to TRBJ1-5, with TRBD1 identical over 12 bases. Per the germline V gene, CDR1 is MGHDK and CDR2 is SYGVNS. The CDR3 spans 18 residues. V trimming: 6 bases; J trimming: 3 bases; junction bases outside the gene matches: 12. CDR3 DNA sequence: TGTGCCAGCAGACCCCGGGACAGGGGGCGGGAAAACAATCAGCCCCAGCATTTT. Amino acid sequence: CASRPRDRGRENNQPQHF. The full variable domain, completed using reference TRBV25-1 and TRBJ1-5, is EADIYQTPRYLVIGTGKKITLECSQTMGHDKMYWYQQDPGMELHLIHYSYGVNSTEKGDLSSESTVSRIRTEHFPLTLESARPSHTSQYLCASRPRDRGRENNQPQHFGDGTRLSIL.

With respect to this clone: One end of the junction is discordant with germline, which a read error may explain. This chain connects TRBV7-7 to TRBJ2-1; tentative D call: TRBD2 (6 bases). The CDR3 covers 15 residues. Germline V lookup: CDR1 SSHAT, CDR2 FNYEAQ (reference sequence). CDR3 loop: CASSRGRSPYNEQFF. For the CDR3, the DNA is TGTGCTAGCAGCCGGGGGAGGTCTCCATACAATGAGCAGTTCTTC.

The chain employs TRBV7-9 and TRBJ2-3, with D perhaps TRBD2 (6 bases). Germline CDR1 SEHNR, CDR2 FQNEAQ (reference sequence). Trimming removed 1 base at V and 8 bases at J, with 7 bases between. The CDR3 has 12 residues. In DNA form, the CDR3 reads TGTGCCAGCAGCTTAGGGGAGGCTACGCAGTATTTT. Its protein is CASSLGEATQYF.

The chain employs TRBV5-1 and TRBJ1-1; 9 positions match TRBD1. The length of the CDR3 is 17 residues. J lost 0 bases, V lost 6 bases, and 12 bases had no gene match. The V gene's germline CDR1 is SGHRS and CDR2 YFSETQ. The CDR3 here is CASMQTGTGLMNTEAFF. CDR3 nucleotide sequence: TGCGCCAGCATGCAGACCGGGACAGGGCTCATGAACACTGAAGCTTTCTTT.

The chain combines TRBV7-9 with TRBJ2-3; 9 nucleotides align to TRBD2. The CDR3 runs to 15 residues. V lost 3 bases and J lost 3; bases outside the gene matches: 4. Germline lookup yields CDR1 SEHNR and CDR2 FQNEAQ (reference sequence). The CDR3 nucleotides read TGTGCCAGCAGCTTCGGCCTAGCGGGAACAGATACGCAGTATTTT. It is translated as CASSFGLAGTDTQYF.

This clone was seen more than once but under ten times. The chain has TRBV7-9 and TRBJ1-2; no reliable D call. CDR1 SEHNR and CDR2 FQNEAQ come from the germline V gene (reference sequence). The CDR3 consists of 15 residues. V lost 6 bases and J 2 bases, leaving 16 bases between the germline ends. CDR3 in amino acids: CASRPPPLENYGYTF. For the CDR3, the DNA is TGTGCCAGCAGACCACCCCCGTTGGAGAACTATGGCTACACCTTC.

V usage is TRBV4-1 and J usage is TRBJ1-2; tentative D call: TRBD1 (5 bases). V lost 3 bases and J lost 4, with 12 bases in between. Looked up from germline, CDR1 is MGHRA and CDR2 is YSYEKL. The CDR3 has 14 residues. The CDR3 loop reads CASSQNSGVYGYTF. The CDR3 bases are TGCGCCAGCAGCCAGAACTCGGGGGTCTATGGCTACACCTTC.

The chain recombines TRBV21-1 with TRBJ2-7; TRBD1 is taken as the D call from the table, unchecked against the DNA. TRBV21-1 is described as a pseudogene. This CDR3 comprises 16 residues. The DNA for the CDR3 is TGTGCCAGCAGAGACCCTCGGGACAGCGCGGGGTACGAGCAGTACTTC. Translating it yields CASRDPRDSAGYEQYF.

This rearrangement joins TRBV7-9 to TRBJ2-7; TRBD1 matches 11 bases. V shed 2 bases and J 3 bases; nucleotides not matched to a gene: 3. This CDR3 comprises 15 residues. The germline V gene encodes CDR1 SEHNR and CDR2 FQNEAQ (reference sequence). The DNA of the CDR3 is TGTGCCAGCAGCTTACACGGGACAGGGGGCTACGAGCAGTACTTC. This codes for CASSLHGTGGYEQYF.

The rearrangement links TRBV28 to TRBJ1-1; the D gene is possibly TRBD1 (6 bases). The CDR3 runs 13 residues. Germline CDR1 and CDR2: MDHEN and SYDVKM. V was cut by 6 bases and J by 6 bases, with 14 bases left in between. CDR3 DNA sequence: TGTGCCAGCAGGTTTACAGGGTTCCCTGAAGCTTTCTTT. Amino acid sequence: CASRFTGFPEAFF.

A single count supports this clone. The genes are TRBV2 and TRBJ2-7; D is uncertain. Germline V lookup: CDR1 SNHLY, CDR2 FYNNEI. V was pared by 4 bases and J by 0 bases, with 10 bases between. This CDR3 region has 14 residues. CDR3 amino acids: CASSGRRLSYEQYF. For the CDR3, the DNA is TGTGCCAGCAGTGGGCGGAGACTCTCCTACGAGCAGTACTTC. The complete variable domain, with remaining parts taken from reference TRBV2 and TRBJ2-7, reads EPEVTQTPSHQVTQMGQEVILRCVPISNHLYFYWYRQILGQKVEFLVSFYNNEISEKSEIFDDQFSVERPDGSNFTLKIRSTKLEDSAMYFCASSGRRLSYEQYFGPGTRLTVT.

The chain couples TRBV5-6 to TRBJ2-1; 7 nucleotides agree with TRBD1. Trimming took 5 bases from V and 8 from J; bases not matched to a gene: 7. Per the germline V gene, CDR1 is SGHDT and CDR2 is YYEEEE. The CDR3 length is 13 residues. CDR3 sequence reads: CASRLTGVDEQFF. In DNA form, the CDR3 reads TGTGCCAGCAGACTAACAGGGGTGGATGAGCAGTTCTTC.

The CDR3 spells CASSLAGQGIYEQYF. The CDR3 region has the DNA TGTGCCAGCAGTTTAGCCGGACAGGGGATCTACGAGCAGTACTTC. The chain uses TRBV28 and TRBJ2-7; 9 nucleotides align to TRBD1. The CDR3 has 15 residues. CDR1 is MDHEN and CDR2 is SYDVKM in the germline V gene. V gave up 2 bases and J gave up 3 bases; unmatched junction bases: 5.

This sequence joins TRBV5-1 and TRBJ2-2, with 12 positions matching TRBD2. J lost 6 bases, V lost 4 bases, and 7 bases had no gene match. The CDR3 is 16 residues long. Germline V lookup: CDR1 SGHRS, CDR2 YFSETQ. The CDR3 sequence is CASSPLAGGAPGELFF. The CDR3 DNA reads as TGCGCCAGCAGCCCTCTAGCGGGGGGGGCCCCCGGGGAGCTGTTTTTT.